Presented here are 32 T cell receptor beta chains from one specimen sequenced in a study of blood T cell repertoires in COVID-19. The assay was immunoSEQ multiplex PCR, and TCRdb's table has in-frame clones only and misses some. Among 95,000 to 150,000 clones, 79% were seen once, and the ten largest hold 30% to 45%. Sequenced input: peripheral blood. The receptors originated from a man in his forties with active or convalescent COVID-19.

The chain is built from TRBV27 and TRBJ2-1; 8 nucleotides align to TRBD1. V was pared by 3 bases and J by 4 bases, with 5 bases of the junction left unmatched. CDR3 size: 15 residues. Germline CDR1 MNHEY, CDR2 SMNVEV (reference sequence). The CDR3 reads CASSFLGQGYNEQFF. In DNA, the CDR3 is TGTGCCAGCAGTTTTTTAGGACAGGGATACAATGAGCAGTTCTTC.

V gene TRBV12-5 combines with J gene TRBJ2-7; 7 bases match TRBD2. With 5 bases clipped from V and 2 bases from J, the junction kept 9 bases outside the gene matches. CDR1 and CDR2 (germline): LGHNT, FRNRAP. The CDR3 runs to 15 residues. This CDR3 is CASGTPEREAYEQYF. CDR3 coding DNA: TGTGCTAGTGGTACCCCAGAGCGGGAAGCCTACGAGCAGTACTTC.

This clone occurred a few times. V is TRBV5-6 and J is TRBJ1-5; D unresolved. V lost 4 bases and J 0 bases, leaving 8 bases between the germline ends. Per the germline V gene, CDR1 is SGHDT and CDR2 is YYEEEE. CDR3 length: 14 amino acids. The CDR3 DNA reads TGTGCCAGCAGCCAGTCGGGTAGCAATCAGCCCCAGCATTTT. Its protein product is CASSQSGSNQPQHF.

The V gene is TRBV19, the J gene TRBJ1-1, with no clear D. The CDR3 runs to 14 residues. Germline-derived CDR1 and CDR2 are LNHDA and SQIVND (reference sequence). The V and J ends lost 3 bases and 1 base respectively, with 9 bases between them. In DNA, the CDR3 is TGTGCCAGTAGTATTTGGGCGGGGAACACTGAAGCTTTCTTT. It specifies CASSIWAGNTEAFF. Full variable domain (outside the CDR3, taken from reference TRBV19 and TRBJ1-1): DGGITQSPKYLFRKEGQNVTLSCEQNLNHDAMYWYRQDPGQGLRLIYYSQIVNDFQKGDIAEGYSVSREKKESFPLTVTSAQKNPTAFYLCASSIWAGNTEAFFGQGTRLTVV.

Concerning this clone itself: Additional DNA sequences in this sample encode the identical CDR3. This chain links TRBV27 with TRBJ1-6; D is unclear. This CDR3 has 17 residues. V dropped 4 bases and J dropped 0 bases, with 13 bases sitting between them. CDR1 and CDR2 (germline): MNHEY, SMNVEV (reference sequence). CDR3 DNA: TGTGCCAGCAGTTCTCGGGTAGGAAGCTCCTATAATTCACCCCTCCACTTT. Amino acid sequence: CASSSRVGSSYNSPLHF.

The J gene is TRBJ1-1, the V gene TRBV2; TRBD1 might be the D (6 bases). The CDR3 extends over 15 amino acids. Per germline, CDR1 SNHLY and CDR2 FYNNEI. Trimming shortened V by 6 bases and J by 6 bases, and 20 bases separated the two germline ends. The CDR3, as DNA: TGTGCCAGCAGGAGCCGGGACACCGACTACTCTGAAGCTTTCTTT. It codes for CASRSRDTDYSEAFF. Full variable domain (rest looked up from reference TRBV2 and TRBJ1-1): EPEVTQTPSHQVTQMGQEVILRCVPISNHLYFYWYRQILGQKVEFLVSFYNNEISEKSEIFDDQFSVERPDGSNFTLKIRSTKLEDSAMYFCASRSRDTDYSEAFFGQGTRLTVV.

The CDR3 sequence: CSVAGTSGSDNTGELFF. The CDR3, as DNA: TGCAGCGTGGCCGGGACTAGCGGGAGTGATAACACCGGGGAGCTGTTTTTT. V usage is TRBV29-1 and J usage is TRBJ2-2; TRBD2 matches at 14 bases. The J segment lost 2 bases and the V segment lost 6 bases, leaving 8 bases of the junction unmatched. Germline CDR1 reads SQVTM; CDR2 reads ANQGSEA. The length of the CDR3 is 17 residues.

This chain joins TRBV3-1 (or the pseudogene TRBV3-2) and TRBJ1-6; 7 nucleotides align to TRBD1. From germline, CDR1 is LGHDT and CDR2 YNNKEL (reference sequence). This CDR3 is built from 15 residues. The trim removed 4 bases at V and 7 bases at J, leaving 7 bases unmatched. CDR3 sequence reads: CASSPLTGNNSPLHF. The CDR3 nucleotides read TGTGCCAGCAGCCCCTTGACAGGGAACAATTCACCCCTCCACTTT.

The chain joins TRBV27 to TRBJ1-1; D is uncertain. V was clipped by 0 bases and J by 6 bases, with 14 bases between them. CDR1 is MNHEY, CDR2 SMNVEV, per germline (reference sequence). The CDR3 loop spans 15 amino acids. The CDR3 region has the DNA TGTGCCAGCAGTTTATCCTGGAGGGCTGAAGCTGAAGCTTTCTTT. Translating gives CASSLSWRAEAEAFF.

The J gene is TRBJ2-3, the V gene TRBV3-1 (or the pseudogene TRBV3-2), with TRBD2 as a possible D gene (6 bases). The V end was cut by 4 bases, the J end by 3 bases, with 14 bases between. CDR1 is LGHDT, CDR2 YNNKEL, per germline (reference sequence). The length of the CDR3 is 15 residues. CDR3 nucleotides: TGTGCCAGCAGCCCCCTGAACGCGGGAACAGATACGCAGTATTTT. Residues: CASSPLNAGTDTQYF.

The chain is built from TRBV6-5 and TRBJ2-1; 11 nucleotides agree with TRBD2. The CDR3 sequence is 15 residues long. Germline V gene data show CDR1 as MNHEY and CDR2 as SVGAGI. Trimming at V came to 2 bases and at J to 6 bases, leaving 3 bases not matched to a gene. The CDR3 loop is CASSYTSGRTNEQFF. The CDR3 DNA follows: TGTGCCAGCAGTTACACTAGCGGGAGAACCAATGAGCAGTTCTTC.

The V and J genes are TRBV2 and TRBJ1-2; TRBD1 matches 7 bases. This CDR3 contains 14 residues. V was pared by 4 bases and J by 5 bases, with 7 bases of the junction left unmatched. Germline V gives CDR1 SNHLY, CDR2 FYNNEI. CDR3 coding DNA: TGTGCCAGCAGTGCATCGACAGGGCGGTATGGCTACACCTTC. Its protein is CASSASTGRYGYTF.

The chain joins TRBV2 to TRBJ2-5; 7 bases align to TRBD2. CDR3 size: 15 residues. Germline trimming cut 6 bases from V and 2 bases from J; bases unmatched to any gene: 9. Germline V CDR1 and CDR2: SNHLY, FYNNEI. The CDR3, as DNA: TGTGCCAGCAGCGCGGGGGTCGCCCCGCAAGAGACCCAGTACTTC. Translating it yields CASSAGVAPQETQYF.

This clone was seen once. The rearrangement joins TRBV14 to TRBJ2-7, with a weak D call TRBD2 (6 bases). The CDR3 has 13 residues. Trimming removed 2 bases from V and 7 bases from J, with 12 bases in between. Germline V gene data show CDR1 as SGHDN and CDR2 as FVKESK. CDR3 residues: CASSQRTEGEQYF. CDR3 sequence (DNA): TGTGCCAGCAGCCAACGTACGGAGGGGGAGCAGTACTTC.

This chain connects TRBV18 to TRBJ1-1, with 9 bases identical to TRBD1. Losses at the gene ends were 3 bases for V and 5 bases for J; bases not matched to a gene: 7. Germline V gene data show CDR1 as KGHSH and CDR2 as LQKENI. This CDR3 region has 15 residues. The CDR3 DNA sequence: TGTGCCAGCTCACCCCAGGGACAGGGCGGGACTGAAGCTTTCTTT. It is translated as CASSPQGQGGTEAFF.

The chain has TRBV9 and TRBJ1-1; no clear D. Germline V gene lookup returns CDR1 SGDLS and CDR2 YYNGEE. This CDR3 comprises 13 residues. Trimming removed 5 bases from V and 1 base from J, with 9 bases in between. CDR3 sequence (DNA): TGTGCCAGCAGTCGATACAAGAACACTGAAGCTTTCTTT. It translates to CASSRYKNTEAFF.

This clone was seen only a few times. The gene calls are TRBV30 and TRBJ1-3; D is possibly TRBD1 (5 bases). The V gene lost 7 bases and the J gene lost 3 bases, with 16 bases spanning the gap. The length of the CDR3 is 14 residues. CDR1 GTSNPN and CDR2 SVGIG come from the germline V gene (reference sequence). CDR3 bases: TGTGCCTCCAGCCTGGGGCAGATTGGAAACACCATATATTTT. It is translated as CASSLGQIGNTIYF. Full variable domain (outside the CDR3, taken from reference TRBV30 and TRBJ1-3): SQTIHQWPATLVQPVGSPLSLECTVEGTSNPNLYWYRQAAGRGLQLLFYSVGIGQISSEVPQNLSASRPQDRQFILSSKKLLLSDSGFYLCASSLGQIGNTIYFGEGSWLTVV.

The chain joins TRBV18 to TRBJ2-1; possible D gene TRBD1, 6 bases. The CDR3 runs 16 residues. The ends were cut back, 1 base at V and 7 bases at J, with 17 bases in the middle. The germline gives CDR1 KGHSH, CDR2 LQKENI. For the CDR3, the DNA is TGTGCCAGCTCACCACAACGGACAGTGGCGTCTAATGAGCAGTTCTTC. Translation gives CASSPQRTVASNEQFF.

This clone has more than one count but fewer than ten. The chain has TRBV10-2 and TRBJ1-6; TRBD1 matches at 11 bases. V lost 3 bases to trimming and J lost 7 bases; unmatched junction nucleotides: 5. Germline V gene sequence: CDR1 WSHSY, CDR2 SAAADI. This CDR3 contains 16 residues. Here the CDR3 DNA reads TGCGCCAGCAGTGAAGGACAGGGGGCGCGCAATTCACCCCTCCACTTT. Translation: CASSEGQGARNSPLHF.

This clone was detected many times. The chain uses TRBV14 and TRBJ1-6, with D tentatively TRBD1 (6 bases). From germline, CDR1 is SGHDN and CDR2 FVKESK. Trimming left V 1 base short and J 7 bases short, with 8 bases between. The CDR3 length is 14 residues. Here the CDR3 reads CASSQVQGNSPLHF. As DNA, the CDR3 is TGTGCCAGCAGCCAAGTACAGGGAAATTCACCCCTCCACTTT. The complete variable domain, with remaining parts taken from reference TRBV14 and TRBJ1-6, reads EAGVTQFPSHSVIEKGQTVTLRCDPISGHDNLYWYRRVMGKEIKFLLHFVKESKQDESGMPNNRFLAERTGGTYSTLKVQPAELEDSGVYFCASSQVQGNSPLHFGNGTRLTVT.

V usage is TRBV19 and J usage is TRBJ1-6; D gene unclear. The CDR3 is 12 residues long. Germline-derived CDR1 and CDR2 are LNHDA and SQIVND (reference sequence). The V gene lost 5 bases and the J gene lost 9 bases, with 8 bases spanning the gap. The CDR3 spells CASSETGSPLHF. CDR3 sequence (DNA): TGTGCCAGTAGTGAAACCGGTTCACCCCTCCACTTT.

This clone has a handful of counts. The J gene is TRBJ2-1, the V gene TRBV18; the D gene is possibly TRBD2 (7 bases). This CDR3 spans 15 amino acids. The germline gives CDR1 KGHSH, CDR2 LQKENI. V lost 4 bases and J lost 8, with 18 bases in between. CDR3 DNA sequence: TGTGCCAGCTCACGAGGGGACACTAGCGAGGATGAGCAGTTCTTC. This sequence encodes CASSRGDTSEDEQFF.

V usage is TRBV28 and J usage is TRBJ1-1, with D possibly matching TRBD1 (5 bases). V lost 8 bases to trimming and J lost 5 bases, with 15 bases between them. The CDR3 has 13 residues. Germline V CDR1 and CDR2: MDHEN, SYDVKM. CDR3 sequence: CASGRWGPTEAFF. In DNA, the CDR3 is TGTGCCAGCGGGAGGTGGGGACCAACTGAAGCTTTCTTT. The full variable domain, rest sourced from reference TRBV28 and TRBJ1-1, is DVKVTQSSRYLVKRTGEKVFLECVQDMDHENMFWYRQDPGLGLRLIYFSYDVKMKEKGDIPEGYSVSREKKERFSLILESASTNQTSMYLCASGRWGPTEAFFGQGTRLTVV.

V gene TRBV7-6 combines with J gene TRBJ1-5; no clear D gene. This CDR3 has 14 amino acids. V was clipped by 5 bases and J by 2 bases, with 10 bases between them. Germline lookup yields CDR1 SGHVS and CDR2 FNYEAQ. The CDR3 DNA follows: TGTGCCAGCAGCCGAGGGCTAGGCAATCAGCCCCAGCATTTT. Residues: CASSRGLGNQPQHF.

V and J are TRBV5-4 and TRBJ1-5; D ambiguous. The CDR3 loop spans 12 amino acids. The germline gives CDR1 SGHNT, CDR2 YYREEE (reference sequence). V was pared by 1 base and J by 4 bases, with 3 bases between. CDR3 amino acids: CASSLPNQPQHF. CDR3 in DNA: TGTGCCAGCAGCTTGCCAAATCAGCCCCAGCATTTT.

As concerns this clone: An end of the junction differs from the germline gene, which may be a read error. The chain links TRBV30 to TRBJ1-3; the match to TRBD1 covers 8 bases. This CDR3 comprises 11 residues. Germline V gene data show CDR1 as GTSNPN and CDR2 as SVGIG (reference sequence). The CDR3 DNA reads TGTGCCTGGAGTTTAAAGGACAGGGCAGATTTT. Amino acids: CAWSLKDRADF.

The chain uses TRBV12-5 and TRBJ1-4, with 8 nucleotides matching TRBD1. The CDR3 extends over 14 amino acids. Trimming at V came to 4 bases and at J to 7 bases, leaving 5 bases not matched to a gene. Germline V gene sequence: CDR1 LGHNT, CDR2 FRNRAP. The CDR3: CASGSLGQGEKLFF. DNA for the CDR3: TGTGCTAGTGGTTCCCTTGGACAGGGTGAAAAACTGTTTTTT.

The chain has TRBV7-3 and TRBJ2-2, with TRBD1 matching over 9 bases. After removal of 6 bases from V and 6 bases from J, the junction contained 5 bases not matched to a gene. The length of the CDR3 is 14 residues. Germline V gene lookup returns CDR1 SGHTA and CDR2 FQGTGA. The CDR3 loop reads CASRQQGAAGELFF. CDR3 DNA sequence: TGTGCCAGCAGGCAACAGGGGGCCGCCGGGGAGCTGTTTTTT. The complete variable domain, with remaining parts taken from reference TRBV7-3 and TRBJ2-2, reads GAGVSQTPSNKVTEKGKYVELRCDPISGHTALYWYRQSLGQGPEFLIYFQGTGAADDSGLPNDRFFAVRPEGSVSTLKIQRTERGDSAVYLCASRQQGAAGELFFGEGSRLTVL.

The chain uses TRBV6-5 and TRBJ1-1; 10 bases align to TRBD1. V gave up 6 bases and J gave up 5 bases; unmatched junction bases: 9. Germline V gene sequence: CDR1 MNHEY, CDR2 SVGAGI. The CDR3 is made up of 15 amino acids. In DNA, the CDR3 is TGTGCCAGCAGGGAGCCGGGACAGGGGAGGACTGAAGCTTTCTTT. It is translated as CASREPGQGRTEAFF.

This clone was observed a handful of times. V usage is TRBV6-4 and J usage is TRBJ2-1; D perhaps matches TRBD2 (6 bases). The ends were cut back, 1 base at V and 4 bases at J, with 14 bases in the middle. The CDR3 length is 16 residues. The V gene's germline CDR1 is MRHNA and CDR2 SNTAGT. DNA of the CDR3: TGTGCCAGCAGTGACTGGGGTAGCGGACTATACAATGAGCAGTTCTTC. Residues: CASSDWGSGLYNEQFF.

About this clone itself: Germline is not matched at one junction end, which may reflect a read error. V is TRBV29-1 and J is TRBJ2-5; 9 bases fit TRBD2. This CDR3 has 14 residues. CDR1 is SQVTM and CDR2 is ANQGSEA in the germline V gene. The CDR3 region has the DNA TGCAGCGTTGAAGGGTGGACTAGCGAGGAGACCCGGTACTTC. Amino acids: CSVEGWTSEETRYF. The full variable domain, its missing parts supplied by reference TRBV29-1 and TRBJ2-5, is SAVISQKPSRDICQRGTSLTIQCQVDSQVTMMFWYRQQPGQSLTLIATANQGSEATYESGFVIDKFPISRPNLTFSTLTVSNMSPEDSSIYLCSVEGWTSEETRYFGPGTRLLVL.

The chain employs TRBV19 and TRBJ2-7; possibly TRBD2 for D (5 bases). This CDR3 has 13 amino acids. Looked up from germline, CDR1 is LNHDA and CDR2 is SQIVND (reference sequence). V lost 3 bases to trimming and J lost 5 bases, with 11 bases between them. The CDR3 sequence: CASSMSAGDEQYF. Written as DNA, the CDR3 is TGTGCCAGTAGTATGTCAGCCGGGGACGAGCAGTACTTC.